The entry that follows covers one TCR beta chain sequence. The antigen remains undetermined. The data are from a study of cytomegalovirus exposure and HLA in healthy donors. The ends were cut back, 2 bases at V and 4 bases at J, with 15 bases in the middle. CDR1 is MDHEN and CDR2 is SYDVKM in the germline V gene. The CDR3 loop spans 15 amino acids. Method: immunoSEQ multiplex PCR; TCRdb's copy keeps in-frame clones and lacks some. The sample contains some 240,000 clones, 70% to 90% of which appear only once. Study outcomes and limitations: Associated with cytomegalovirus, according to the listing, were 150 to 200 TCR beta chains. Most TCR sequences were seen very rarely across donors, but some public TCRs occurred in many.

The TCR comes from a woman in her twenties or thirties in good health and CMV-seropositive. Sequenced input: PBMCs. The chain joins TRBV28 to TRBJ2-7; maybe TRBD2 (6 bases). The chain's CDR3 is CASSLRPQGRYEQYF. The CDR3 coding sequence is TGTGCCAGCAGTTTAAGGCCCCAAGGGAGGTACGAGCAGTACTTC.